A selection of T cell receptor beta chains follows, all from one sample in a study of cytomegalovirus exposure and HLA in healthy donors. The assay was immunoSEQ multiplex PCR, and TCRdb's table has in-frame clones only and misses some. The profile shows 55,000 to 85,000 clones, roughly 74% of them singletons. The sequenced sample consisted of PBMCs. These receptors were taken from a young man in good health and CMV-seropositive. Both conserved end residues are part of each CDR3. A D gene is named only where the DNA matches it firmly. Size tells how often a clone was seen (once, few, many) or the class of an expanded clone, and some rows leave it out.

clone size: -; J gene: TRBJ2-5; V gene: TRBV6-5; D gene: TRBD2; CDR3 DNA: TGTGCCAGCAGTTATTCTAGCGGCCAAGAGACCCAGTACTTC; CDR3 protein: CASSYSSGQETQYF
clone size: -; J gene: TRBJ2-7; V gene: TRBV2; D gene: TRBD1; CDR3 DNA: TGTGCCAGCAGTTCCCCGGGACAGGGGAACTACGAGCAGTACTTC; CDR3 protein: CASSSPGQGNYEQYF
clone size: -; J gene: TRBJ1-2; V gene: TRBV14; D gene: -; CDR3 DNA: TGTGCCAGCAGCCAAGGGACGGGCGGGGGAGGCTACACCTTC; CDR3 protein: CASSQGTGGGGYTF
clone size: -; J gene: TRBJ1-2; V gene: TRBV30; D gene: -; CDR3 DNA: TGTGCCTGGAGTTCGGGGGGGGGAATGTATGGCTACACCTTC; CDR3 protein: CAWSSGGGMYGYTF
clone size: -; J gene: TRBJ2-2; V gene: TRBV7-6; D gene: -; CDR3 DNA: TGTGCCAGCAGGGAAGGACAGCCGAACACCGGGGAGCTGTTTTTT; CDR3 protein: CASREGQPNTGELFF
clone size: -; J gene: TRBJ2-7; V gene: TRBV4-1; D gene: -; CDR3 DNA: TGCGCCAGCAGCCGCCGAAGCCACGAGCAGTACTTC; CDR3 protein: CASSRRSHEQYF
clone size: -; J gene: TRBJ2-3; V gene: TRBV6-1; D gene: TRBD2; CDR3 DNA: TGTGCCAGCAGTGAGGCGGGGGGGGTGTTAGGCACAGATACGCAGTATTTT; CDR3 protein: CASSEAGGVLGTDTQYF
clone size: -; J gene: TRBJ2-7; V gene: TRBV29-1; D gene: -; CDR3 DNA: TGCAGCGTTGCGAGCTCGGCAGGGGGGTCCTACGAGCAGTACTTC; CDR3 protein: CSVASSAGGSYEQYF
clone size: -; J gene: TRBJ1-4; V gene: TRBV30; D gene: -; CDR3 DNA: TGTGCCTGGAGTGTACTTAGTGAAAAACTGTTTTTT; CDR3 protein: CAWSVLSEKLFF
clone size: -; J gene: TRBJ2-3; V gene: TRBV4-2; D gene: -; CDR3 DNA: TGTGCCAGCAGCCAAGATCGGGGACTTGCAACAGATACGCAGTATTTT; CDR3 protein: CASSQDRGLATDTQYF
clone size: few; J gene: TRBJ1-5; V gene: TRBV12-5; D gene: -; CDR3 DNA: TGTGCTAGTGGTTTAGAGGATCAGCCCCAGCATTTT; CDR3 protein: CASGLEDQPQHF
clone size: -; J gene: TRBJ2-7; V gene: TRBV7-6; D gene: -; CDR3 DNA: TGTGCCAGCAGCGCACGTACAGGTGGAGAGCAGTACTTC; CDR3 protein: CASSARTGGEQYF
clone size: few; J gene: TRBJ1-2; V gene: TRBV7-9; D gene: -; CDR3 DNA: TGTGCCAGCAGCTTAGAGGAGGATGGCTATGGCTACACCTTC; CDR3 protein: CASSLEEDGYGYTF
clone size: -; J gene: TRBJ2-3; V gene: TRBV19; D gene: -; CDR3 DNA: TGTGCCAGTAGTCCCCTCGGTGATACGCAGTATTTT; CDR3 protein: CASSPLGDTQYF
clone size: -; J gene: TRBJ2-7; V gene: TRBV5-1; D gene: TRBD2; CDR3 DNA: TGCGCCAGCAGCTTGTCTTACGGGGGGGCCTACGAGCAGTACTTC; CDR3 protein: CASSLSYGGAYEQYF
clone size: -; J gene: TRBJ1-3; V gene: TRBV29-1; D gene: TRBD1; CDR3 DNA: TGCAGCGTTGAGGGACAGGGAGATTCTGGAAACACCATATATTTT; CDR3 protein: CSVEGQGDSGNTIYF
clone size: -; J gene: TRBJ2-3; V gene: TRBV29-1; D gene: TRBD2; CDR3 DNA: TGCAGCGTTGTGGGGGGAGGGAGAAGCACAGATACGCAGTATTTT; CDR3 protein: CSVVGGGRSTDTQYF
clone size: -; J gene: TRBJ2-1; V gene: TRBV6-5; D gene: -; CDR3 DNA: TGTGCCAGCAGTATTGAAGGGGCCGCCTACAATGAGCAGTTCTTC; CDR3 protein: CASSIEGAAYNEQFF
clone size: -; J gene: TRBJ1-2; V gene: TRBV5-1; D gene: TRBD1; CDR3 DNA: TGCGCCAGCAGCCACGGGACAGGGGGCGCTACGAAGGATGGCTACACCTTC; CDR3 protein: CASSHGTGGATKDGYTF
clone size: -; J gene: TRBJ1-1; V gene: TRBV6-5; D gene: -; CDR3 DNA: TGTGCCAGCAGTTACCGTACAGTGAACACTGAAGCTTTCTTT; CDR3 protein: CASSYRTVNTEAFF
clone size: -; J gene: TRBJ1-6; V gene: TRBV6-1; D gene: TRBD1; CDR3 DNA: TGTGCCAGCAGTGAAAGCCCACAGGGGTTGTATTCACCCCTCCACTTT; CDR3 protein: CASSESPQGLYSPLHF
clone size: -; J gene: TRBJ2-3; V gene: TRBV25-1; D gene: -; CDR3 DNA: TGTGCCAGCAGTGGTTCTGACTTTTCCACAGATACGCAGTATTTT; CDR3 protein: CASSGSDFSTDTQYF
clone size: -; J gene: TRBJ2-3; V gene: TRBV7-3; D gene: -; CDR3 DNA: TGTGCCAGCAGGTCTAGCACAGATACGCAGTATTTT; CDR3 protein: CASRSSTDTQYF
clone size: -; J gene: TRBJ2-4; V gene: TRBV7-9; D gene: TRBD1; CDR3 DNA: TGTGCCAGCAGCTCGGACAGGGTGGAAAACATTCAGTACTTC; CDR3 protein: CASSSDRVENIQYF
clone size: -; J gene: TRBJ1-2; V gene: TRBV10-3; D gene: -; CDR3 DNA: TGTGCCATCAGTCCGACAGACATCCCTAACTATGGCTACACCTTC; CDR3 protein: CAISPTDIPNYGYTF
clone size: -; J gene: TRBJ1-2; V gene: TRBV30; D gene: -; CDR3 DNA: TGTGCCTGGAGTGTAGGGGGGGCAGGCTATGGCTACACCTTC; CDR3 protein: CAWSVGGAGYGYTF
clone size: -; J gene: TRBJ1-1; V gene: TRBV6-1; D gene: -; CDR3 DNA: TGTGCCAGCAGTGACTGGGAGATCATGAACACTGAAGCTTTCTTT; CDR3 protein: CASSDWEIMNTEAFF
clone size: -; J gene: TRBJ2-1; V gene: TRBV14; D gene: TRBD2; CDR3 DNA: TGTGCCAGCAGCTCCGGACTAGCGGGACGCTTCTACAATGAGCAGTTCTTC; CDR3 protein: CASSSGLAGRFYNEQFF
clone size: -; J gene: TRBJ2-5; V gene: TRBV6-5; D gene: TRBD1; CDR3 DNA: TGTGCCAGCAGTCCTACAGGGGATCAAGAGACCCAGTACTTC; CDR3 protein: CASSPTGDQETQYF
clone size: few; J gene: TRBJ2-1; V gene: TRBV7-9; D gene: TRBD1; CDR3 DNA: TGTGCCAGCAGCGGGACAGGGGTTGACAATGAGCAGTTCTTC; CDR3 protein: CASSGTGVDNEQFF
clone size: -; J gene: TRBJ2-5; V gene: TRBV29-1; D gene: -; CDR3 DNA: TGCAGCGTCCAACAAGAGACCCAGTACTTC; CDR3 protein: CSVQQETQYF
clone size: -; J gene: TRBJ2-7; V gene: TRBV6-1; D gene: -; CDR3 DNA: TGTGCCAGCATTGGTCTAGGGGGCTACGAGCAGTACTTC; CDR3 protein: CASIGLGGYEQYF
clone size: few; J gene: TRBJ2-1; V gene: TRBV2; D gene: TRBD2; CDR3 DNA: TGTGCCAGCAGTCGGGAGGCGGGTAATGAGCAGTTCTTC; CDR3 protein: CASSREAGNEQFF
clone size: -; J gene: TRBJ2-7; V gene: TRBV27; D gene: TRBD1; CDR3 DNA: TGTGCCAGCAGTTCAACAGGGGGCTACGAGCAGTACTTC; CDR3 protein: CASSSTGGYEQYF
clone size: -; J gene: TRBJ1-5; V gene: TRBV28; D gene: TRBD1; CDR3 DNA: TGTGCCAGGAGGGGGCGGCTTCAGCCCCAGCATTTT; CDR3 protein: CARRGRLQPQHF
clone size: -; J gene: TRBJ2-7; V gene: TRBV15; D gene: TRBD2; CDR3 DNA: TGTGCCACCAGCGGGGAGCGGGAGGGGGAGCAGTACTTC; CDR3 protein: CATSGEREGEQYF
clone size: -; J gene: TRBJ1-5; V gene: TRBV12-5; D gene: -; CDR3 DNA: TGTGCTAGTGGAGCAGGGTTCGACAATCAGCCCCAGCATTTT; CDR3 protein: CASGAGFDNQPQHF
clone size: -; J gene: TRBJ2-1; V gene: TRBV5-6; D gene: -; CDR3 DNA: TGTGCCAGCAGCTACGGACAGTACAATGAGCAGTTCTTC; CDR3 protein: CASSYGQYNEQFF
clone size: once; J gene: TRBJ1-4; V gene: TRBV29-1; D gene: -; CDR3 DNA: TGCAGTGTCGGAGAGGGCCCTGGACTGTTTTTT; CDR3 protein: CSVGEGPGLFF
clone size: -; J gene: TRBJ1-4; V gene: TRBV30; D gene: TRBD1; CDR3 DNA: TGTGCCTGGAAGACAGGGGGCGTTGAAAAACTGTTTTTT; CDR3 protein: CAWKTGGVEKLFF
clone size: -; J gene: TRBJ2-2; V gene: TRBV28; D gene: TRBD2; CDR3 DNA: TGTGCCAGCAGCCTAGCGGGAGTTACCGGGGAGCTGTTTTTT; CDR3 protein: CASSLAGVTGELFF
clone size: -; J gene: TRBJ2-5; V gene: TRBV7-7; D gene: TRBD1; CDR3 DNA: TGTGCCAGCAGTTATCGGACAGGAGAGACCCAGTACTTC; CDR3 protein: CASSYRTGETQYF
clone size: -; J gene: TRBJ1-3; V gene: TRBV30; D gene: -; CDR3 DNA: TGTGCCTGTCACGGGGGATCTGGAAACACCATATATTTT; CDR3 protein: CACHGGSGNTIYF
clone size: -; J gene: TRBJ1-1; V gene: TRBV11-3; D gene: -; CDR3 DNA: TGTGCCAGCAGCTTAGCGGGGGAAAGTGAAGCTTTCTTT; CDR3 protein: CASSLAGESEAFF